These 7 T cell receptor beta chains were sequenced from one sample in a study of CD8 T cells in ankylosing spondylitis. One entry per CDR3 protein results from TCRdb running MiXCR on the 5' RACE reads. The data contain some 140,000 distinct CDR3 sequences, 8% to 9% of them singletons. Sequencing was carried out using synovial fluid, either unsorted or a sorted T cell fraction (not recorded which). The source of these receptors is a male donor with ankylosing spondylitis.

The chain combines TRBV6-5 with TRBJ1-5, with a weak D call TRBD1 (6 bases). CDR1 and CDR2 (germline): MNHEY, SVGAGI. Trimming stripped 0 bases from V and 0 bases from J, with 12 bases between. The CDR3 loop spans 17 amino acids. The CDR3 sequence is CASSYSHVGASNQPQHF. In DNA form, the CDR3 reads TGTGCCAGCAGTTACTCGCATGTGGGGGCTAGCAATCAGCCCCAGCATTTT.

This clonotype occurred many times. The chain links TRBV9 to TRBJ1-4; 9 nucleotides agree with TRBD1. Looked up from germline, CDR1 is SGDLS and CDR2 is YYNGEE. Germline trimming cut 7 bases from V and 8 bases from J; bases unmatched to any gene: 6. This CDR3 is 13 amino acids long. This CDR3 reads CASAGQGSEKLFF. CDR3 nucleotides: TGTGCCAGCGCCGGACAGGGGTCGGAAAAACTGTTTTTT.

This clonotype was counted only a few times. The chain has TRBV24-1 and TRBJ2-7; perhaps TRBD1 as D (5 bases). This CDR3 comprises 11 residues. Germline-derived CDR1 and CDR2 are KGHDR and SFDVKD. The V end was cut by 5 bases, the J end by 9 bases, with 10 bases between. The DNA for the CDR3 is TGTGCCACCAGTGTCGCTGGGGCGCAGTACTTC. It specifies CATSVAGAQYF.

This clonotype appeared many times. The chain is built from TRBV20-1 and TRBJ2-5, with 10 bases matching TRBD2. Per the germline V gene, CDR1 is DFQATT and CDR2 is SNEGSKA (reference sequence). Trimming removed 5 bases from V and 5 bases from J; junction bases left unmatched: 5. The CDR3 totals 13 residues. The CDR3 loop reads CSAEERGGETQYF. CDR3 DNA: TGCAGTGCTGAGGAGCGGGGGGGGGAGACCCAGTACTTC.

The J gene is TRBJ2-1, the V gene TRBV21-1. TRBV21-1 is described as a pseudogene. There are 14 residues in the CDR3. The CDR3 DNA reads TGTGCCAGCAGCAAAGCGACATCCTACAATGAGCAGTTCTTC. Its translation is CASSKATSYNEQFF.

The chain uses TRBV10-3 and TRBJ1-2; no clear D gene. Germline assignment: CDR1 ENHRY and CDR2 SYGVKD. This CDR3 region has 13 residues. Trimming took 6 bases from V and 4 from J, leaving 12 bases between them. The CDR3 here is CAISQAPSYGYTF. The CDR3 region has the DNA TGTGCCATCAGCCAGGCCCCTAGCTATGGCTACACCTTC.

This clonotype has just a few counts. The chain carries TRBV5-4 and TRBJ1-3; perhaps TRBD1 as D (5 bases). The CDR3 consists of 15 residues. From germline, CDR1 is SGHNT and CDR2 YYREEE (reference sequence). Trimming removed 1 base from V and 1 base from J, with 9 bases in between. The CDR3 DNA reads as TGTGCCAGCAGCTTGCTAGAGGGGTCTGGAAACACCATATATTTT. Protein sequence: CASSLLEGSGNTIYF.